This TCR beta chain emerged from a study of monozygotic twins with cystic fibrosis. The study, taken as a whole, reports: No link emerged between shared CDR3 counts and age, concordance or severity. Unrelated CF individuals shared fewer identical clonotypes than monozygotic CF twins. Clonality was generally low (median about 0.01), higher in the most severe patients.

This CDR3 spans 14 amino acids. From germline, CDR1 is SNHLY and CDR2 FYNNEI. Deletions cut 8 bases from V and 6 bases from J, with 17 bases between. Sequencing was performed with immunoSEQ multiplex PCR; in TCRdb, only in-frame clones are kept and a portion is missing. The sample includes fewer than 11,000 clones, just over 99% of them seen just once. A remark on this clone: What it binds is unknown.

Sequenced sample: blood. This clonotype was sampled from a man aged 18 to 35 with cystic fibrosis. The rearrangement joins TRBV2 to TRBJ2-4, with a weak D call TRBD2 (6 bases). For the CDR3, the DNA is TGTGCCAGCGGGTCTAGTGGAGGGCGAAACATTCAGTACTTC. It yields the protein CASGSSGGRNIQYF.